The sample holds one count of the clone carrying this T cell receptor beta chain. This sample was taken from a study of TIL therapy for anti-PD-1-resistant metastatic lung cancer. Germline CDR1 is SGHRS and CDR2 is YFSETQ. The length of the CDR3 is 16 residues. Unmatched junction bases numbered 6, after V lost 4 bases and J lost 0 bases. Specified time point: pre-treatment sample, taken before nivolumab and TIL therapy. This was the immunoSEQ v3 assay. Profiled with immunoSEQ multiplex PCR; TCRdb holds only in-frame clones, not every one. The sample yields tens of thousands of clones, roughly 91% seen once.

The chain employs TRBV5-1 and TRBJ2-2, with 7 bases identical to TRBD1. The source is a person between 25 and 79 years old with non-small cell lung cancer. The source was blood, collected at baseline. The CDR3 loop reads CASSETGTANTGELFF. For the CDR3, the DNA is TGCGCCAGCAGCGAAACCGGGACAGCGAACACCGGGGAGCTGTTTTTT.